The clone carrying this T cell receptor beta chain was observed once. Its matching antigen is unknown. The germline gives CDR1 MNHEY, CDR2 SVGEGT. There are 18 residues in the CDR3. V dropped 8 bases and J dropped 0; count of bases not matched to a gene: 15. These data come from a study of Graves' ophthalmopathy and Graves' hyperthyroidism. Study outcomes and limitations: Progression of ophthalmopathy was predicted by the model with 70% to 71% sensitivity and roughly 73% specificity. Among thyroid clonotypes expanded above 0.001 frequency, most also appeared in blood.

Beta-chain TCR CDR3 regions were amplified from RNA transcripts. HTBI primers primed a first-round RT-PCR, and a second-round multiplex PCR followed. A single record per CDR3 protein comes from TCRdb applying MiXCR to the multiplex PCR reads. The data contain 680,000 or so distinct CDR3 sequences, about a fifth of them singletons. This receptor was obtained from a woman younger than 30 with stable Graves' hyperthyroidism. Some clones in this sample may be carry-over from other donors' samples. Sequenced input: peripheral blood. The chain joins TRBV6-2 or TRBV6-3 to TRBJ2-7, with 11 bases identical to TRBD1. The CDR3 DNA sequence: TGTGCCAGCCCAAAAGGACAGGGGGCCATTATAAACTCCTACGAGCAGTACTTC. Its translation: CASPKGQGAIINSYEQYF.